One and the same sample provided the 23 T cell receptor beta chains below, sequenced in a study of CD8 T cells in Susac syndrome. The authors reverse transcribed roughly 0.5 to 1 ug RNA with random hexamers. MiXCR, applied by TCRdb to the immunoSEQ multiplex PCR reads, yields one record per CDR3 protein. The sample contains roughly 120,000 distinct CDR3 sequences, approximately 94% of which appear only once. Sequencing was carried out using CD4+ T cells from PBMCs. The source is a human donor in good health.

This chain links TRBV6-5 with TRBJ2-7, with D possibly called TRBD1 or TRBD2 (5 bases each). The length of the CDR3 is 14 residues. V lost 6 bases and J lost 3, with 15 bases in between. The germline CDR1 and CDR2 sequences are MNHEY and SVGAGI. The CDR3 sequence: CASRRGILNYEQYF. CDR3 nucleotide sequence: TGTGCCAGCAGGAGGGGTATTCTAAACTACGAGCAGTACTTC.

The chain has TRBV20-1 and TRBJ2-2, with TRBD2 matching over 11 bases. CDR3 size: 14 residues. The ends lost 6 bases at V and 2 bases at J; junction bases unmatched: 2. Germline V gene data show CDR1 as DFQATT and CDR2 as SNEGSKA (reference sequence). CDR3 protein: CSALAGGNTGELFF. CDR3 nucleotide sequence: TGCAGTGCCCTAGCGGGAGGAAACACCGGGGAGCTGTTTTTT.

The chain joins TRBV5-1 to TRBJ2-2; D may be TRBD1 (5 bases). From germline, CDR1 is SGHRS and CDR2 YFSETQ. Trimming stripped 1 base from V and 6 bases from J, with 7 bases between. This CDR3 spans 13 amino acids. CDR3 nucleotides: TGCGCCAGCAGCTTGCAGGGTCCCGGGGAGCTGTTTTTT. Encoded protein: CASSLQGPGELFF.

DNA of the CDR3: TGCAGTGCCGATCCTACTAGCGGGAGGCATTTCACCTACGAGCAGTACTTC. Translating gives CSADPTSGRHFTYEQYF. The V and J genes are TRBV20-1 and TRBJ2-7, with TRBD2 matching 12 bases. Trimming removed 6 bases from V and 2 bases from J; junction bases left unmatched: 14. Germline values: CDR1 DFQATT, CDR2 SNEGSKA (reference sequence). The CDR3 has 17 residues.

V and J are TRBV2 and TRBJ2-7; 13 bases agree with TRBD2. The CDR3 extends over 18 amino acids. Trimming took 6 bases from V and 0 from J; bases not matched to a gene: 11. Per germline, CDR1 SNHLY and CDR2 FYNNEI. As DNA, the CDR3 is TGTGCCAGCAGATGGGGACTAGCGGGACCACTAAACTCCTACGAGCAGTACTTC. Its protein is CASRWGLAGPLNSYEQYF.

The chain links TRBV20-1 to TRBJ1-4, with unresolved D. The germline gives CDR1 DFQATT, CDR2 SNEGSKA (reference sequence). Trimming shortened V by 5 bases and J by 6 bases, and 10 bases separated the two germline ends. The CDR3 contains 12 residues. The DNA of the CDR3 is TGCAGTGCTTATCAAGAGTATGAAAAACTGTTTTTT. Encoded protein: CSAYQEYEKLFF.

This rearrangement joins TRBV5-4 to TRBJ2-5, with 11 bases identical to TRBD2. Losses at the gene ends were 4 bases for V and 3 bases for J; bases not matched to a gene: 5. Per the germline V gene, CDR1 is SGHNT and CDR2 is YYREEE (reference sequence). CDR3 size: 15 residues. CDR3 sequence reads: CASSHVGLAEETQYF. The CDR3, as DNA: TGTGCCAGCAGCCATGTGGGACTAGCGGAAGAGACCCAGTACTTC.

This rearrangement joins TRBV27 to TRBJ2-7, with TRBD1 identical over 8 bases. Germline V gene lookup returns CDR1 MNHEY and CDR2 SMNVEV (reference sequence). J lost 7 bases, V lost 5 bases, and 10 bases had no gene match. The length of the CDR3 is 14 residues. The CDR3 sequence is CASSRTGYRGEQYF. CDR3 DNA: TGTGCCAGCAGTAGGACAGGGTATCGTGGTGAGCAGTACTTC.

The V call is TRBV7-8, the J call TRBJ2-1, with D maybe TRBD2 (5 bases). The germline V gene encodes CDR1 SGHVS and CDR2 FQNEAQ. The ends were cut back, 3 bases at V and 9 bases at J, with 18 bases in the middle. This CDR3 is built from 15 residues. The CDR3 reads CASSLRRADNVEQFF. The CDR3 nucleotides are TGTGCCAGCAGCTTGAGGCGGGCCGATAACGTTGAGCAGTTCTTC.

This sequence joins TRBV19 and TRBJ1-1, with D possibly matching TRBD1 (6 bases). V was clipped by 1 base and J by 4 bases, with 10 bases between them. Germline CDR1 LNHDA, CDR2 SQIVND (reference sequence). This CDR3 spans 14 amino acids. The CDR3 spells CASSIAGGGTEAFF. CDR3 DNA sequence: TGTGCCAGTAGTATAGCCGGGGGCGGCACTGAAGCTTTCTTT.

The gene calls are TRBV5-1 and TRBJ2-5; D perhaps matches TRBD1 (6 bases). There are 15 residues in the CDR3. Between the trimmed V and J ends, which lost 4 bases and 2 bases, there was a span of 15 bases. Germline CDR1 and CDR2: SGHRS and YFSETQ. The CDR3 region is CASSLSRGIQETQYF. CDR3 sequence (DNA): TGCGCCAGCAGCCTCTCCAGGGGTATTCAAGAGACCCAGTACTTC.

The rearrangement joins TRBV7-2 to TRBJ2-5; D is ambiguous. This CDR3 has 14 amino acids. Germline loops: CDR1 SGHTA, CDR2 FQGNSA. The V end lost 1 base, the J end lost 5 bases, and 11 bases lay between the germline ends. This CDR3 is CASSLDTAVETQYF. The DNA of the CDR3 is TGTGCCAGCAGCTTAGACACGGCAGTGGAGACCCAGTACTTC.

V gene TRBV28 combines with J gene TRBJ1-2; 10 bases agree with TRBD1. Germline V gene sequence: CDR1 MDHEN, CDR2 SYDVKM. V shed 6 bases and J 4 bases; nucleotides not matched to a gene: 8. This CDR3 is built from 15 residues. For the CDR3, the DNA is TGTGCCAGCAGGGGGACAGGGGACGGCTTCTATGGCTACACCTTC. It yields the protein CASRGTGDGFYGYTF.

The gene calls are TRBV29-1 and TRBJ2-4; D is undetermined. V lost 1 base and J 0 bases, leaving 10 bases between the germline ends. CDR3 length: 15 amino acids. The germline CDR1 and CDR2 sequences are SQVTM and ANQGSEA. CDR3: CSVEAVALAKNIQYF. As DNA, the CDR3 is TGCAGCGTTGAAGCAGTAGCCTTAGCCAAAAACATTCAGTACTTC.

The genes are TRBV6-2 or TRBV6-3 and TRBJ2-3; no clear D. Looked up from germline, CDR1 is MNHEY and CDR2 is SVGEGT. Trimming stripped 2 bases from V and 1 base from J, with 4 bases between. The CDR3 is 13 amino acids. CDR3 in amino acids: CASSYLRTDTQYF. CDR3 bases: TGTGCCAGCAGTTACCTCCGCACAGATACGCAGTATTTT.

The V call is TRBV28, the J call TRBJ1-5; D possibly corresponds to TRBD1 (6 bases). This CDR3 has 15 amino acids. V was cut by 6 bases and J by 0 bases, with 12 bases left in between. Germline V gives CDR1 MDHEN, CDR2 SYDVKM. CDR3 protein: CASSWGQSSNQPQHF. Here the CDR3 DNA reads TGTGCCAGCAGCTGGGGACAAAGTAGCAATCAGCCCCAGCATTTT.

V usage is TRBV7-2 and J usage is TRBJ2-7; 7 bases are a match to TRBD2. With 1 base clipped from V and 0 bases from J, the junction kept 6 bases outside the gene matches. In germline, CDR1 is SGHTA, CDR2 FQGNSA. There are 16 residues in the CDR3. The chain's CDR3 is CASSLGWGGSSYEQYF. DNA of the CDR3: TGTGCCAGCAGCTTAGGGTGGGGCGGGAGCTCCTACGAGCAGTACTTC.

The sample holds a few counts of this clonotype. This chain connects TRBV27 to TRBJ2-7, with 10 bases fitting TRBD2. J gave up 4 bases and V 3 bases, and 6 bases lay outside the gene matches. This CDR3 is built from 15 residues. Germline loops: CDR1 MNHEY, CDR2 SMNVEV (reference sequence). The CDR3 region is CASSLLLAGVYEQYF. Written as DNA, the CDR3 is TGTGCCAGCAGTTTGCTTCTAGCGGGAGTTTACGAGCAGTACTTC.

This clonotype is a singleton in its sample. The chain uses TRBV29-1 and TRBJ1-1; no clear D gene. This CDR3 is built from 14 residues. Trimming stripped 6 bases from V and 0 bases from J, with 14 bases between. Germline CDR1 reads SQVTM; CDR2 reads ANQGSEA. DNA of the CDR3: TGCAGCGTCCCCTGGGGATATATGAACACTGAAGCTTTCTTT. Translated: CSVPWGYMNTEAFF.

The chain joins TRBV7-9 to TRBJ2-1, with D unclear. In germline, CDR1 is SEHNR, CDR2 FQNEAQ (reference sequence). This CDR3 contains 14 residues. Deletions cut 7 bases from V and 4 bases from J, with 14 bases between. In DNA form, the CDR3 reads TGTGCCAGCACCTTTGCTGGCGGATACAATGAGCAGTTCTTC. The encoded protein is CASTFAGGYNEQFF.

This sequence joins TRBV27 and TRBJ1-5; D remains ambiguous. CDR1 is MNHEY, CDR2 SMNVEV, per germline (reference sequence). With 9 bases removed from V and 0 bases from J, the gap between germline ends came to 9 bases. This CDR3 contains 13 residues. The chain's CDR3 is CARQFNSNQPQHF. CDR3 DNA: TGTGCCAGGCAGTTTAATAGCAATCAGCCCCAGCATTTT.

The chain employs TRBV20-1 and TRBJ2-1; tentative D call: TRBD2 (5 bases). V lost 8 bases and J lost 8, with 16 bases in between. The CDR3 length is 12 residues. Germline lookup yields CDR1 DFQATT and CDR2 SNEGSKA (reference sequence). CDR3 in amino acids: CSLWTAGHEQFF. CDR3 sequence (DNA): TGCAGTCTTTGGACTGCCGGGCATGAGCAGTTCTTC.

The chain joins TRBV29-1 to TRBJ2-2; 8 bases are shared with TRBD2. From germline, CDR1 is SQVTM and CDR2 ANQGSEA. The trim removed 5 bases at V and 3 bases at J, leaving 2 bases unmatched. The CDR3 is made up of 13 amino acids. This CDR3 reads CSVSGGDTGELFF. The DNA of the CDR3 is TGCAGCGTTTCGGGAGGGGACACCGGGGAGCTGTTTTTT.